This T cell receptor (beta chain) was captured in a study of blood T cell repertoires in COVID-19. Study information: T cells, B-cell-depleted T cells, or PBMCs supplied cDNA or gDNA.

Allocation to cohorts depended on clinical history reported by the participants. The data were produced by immunoSEQ multiplex PCR, yet TCRdb's version contains in-frame clones alone and is incomplete. The table has about 430,000 clones, approximately 91% seen once. CDR3 length equals 17 residues. CDR1 is SGDLS, CDR2 YYNGEE, per germline. V lost 3 bases, J lost 8 bases, and 23 bases lay in between. The source material was PBMCs or T cells enriched from blood (not recorded which). V is TRBV9 and J is TRBJ2-2, with D possibly matching TRBD2 (6 bases). The receptor was isolated from a woman under 30 who had been exposed to COVID-19. The CDR3 loop is CASSAPGGLASTGELFF. CDR3 DNA sequence: TGTGCCAGCAGCGCTCCAGGAGGGCTAGCCAGTACGGGGGAGCTGTTTTTT.